The entry that follows covers one T cell receptor (beta chain) sequence. Its matching antigen is unknown. Genomic DNA constituted the template upon which TCR beta VDJ and CDR3 profiling was performed. Each CDR3 protein is one row after TCRdb ran MiXCR on the reads. Here the sample spans about 180,000 distinct CDR3 sequences, almost 50% being singletons. The entry originates in a study of CD8+CD57+ T cells in acquired aplastic anemia. The study's findings and limits: With respect to CD8+ Simpson's diversity, patients and controls did not differ significantly. The study identified roughly 29 CD8+ CDR3 sequences shared by patients and controls.

Whoever was chosen for sequencing had shown CD8+CD57+ cell expansion by flow cytometry. By the time of blood sampling, patients had still received no therapy. Trimming removed 6 bases from V and 6 bases from J; junction bases left unmatched: 14. CDR1 is SNHLY, CDR2 FYNNEI, per germline. The CDR3 extends over 16 amino acids. This receptor was identified in a human donor with aplastic anemia. This chain uses TRBV2 with TRBJ1-5; 7 positions match TRBD1. Sequenced: sorted CD4+, CD8+, or CD8+CD57+ T cells (not recorded which) from PBMCs. The CDR3 spells CASRGSTGPGGQPQHF. The CDR3 DNA sequence: TGTGCCAGCAGGGGTTCGACAGGGCCCGGAGGTCAGCCCCAGCATTTT.